The clone carrying this T cell receptor (beta chain) was counted between two and nine times. The junction does not match germline at one end; this may be a read error. Through MiXCR, TCRdb re-clonotyped the PCR reads. The sample lists about 38,000 clones, less than 30% occurring once. Patients had received no treatment of any kind before thyroid surgery. The entry originates in a study of metastatic and nonmetastatic thyroid tumors. Study summary: A comparison of repertoires was made across blood and tumor or nodule tissue from malignant and benign thyroid patients.

The length of the CDR3 is 15 residues. Germline lookup yields CDR1 WNHNN and CDR2 SYGVQD (reference sequence). The sample comprised blood. The receptor was derived from a male donor with papillary thyroid cancer or a benign thyroid nodule (not recorded which). Some clones in this sample may be carry-over from other donors' samples. The chain has TRBV10-1 and TRBJ2-1; no clear D. CDR3 residues: CASSDPFFSDNEQFF. The CDR3 nucleotides read TGCGCCAGCAGTGATCCGTTCTTCTCCGACAATGAGCAGTTCTTC.